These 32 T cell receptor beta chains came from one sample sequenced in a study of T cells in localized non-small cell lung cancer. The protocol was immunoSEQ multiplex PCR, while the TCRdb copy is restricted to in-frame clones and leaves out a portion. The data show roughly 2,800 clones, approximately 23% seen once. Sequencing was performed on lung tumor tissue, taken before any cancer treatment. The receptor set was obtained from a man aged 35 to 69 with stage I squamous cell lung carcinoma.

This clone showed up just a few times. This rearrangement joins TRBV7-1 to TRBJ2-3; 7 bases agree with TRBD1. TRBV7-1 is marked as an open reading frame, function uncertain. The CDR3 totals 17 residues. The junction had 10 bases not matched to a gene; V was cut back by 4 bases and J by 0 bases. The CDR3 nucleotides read TGTGCCAGCAGCTTAAGATTCGGGGACAGCAGCACAGATACGCAGTATTTT. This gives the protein CASSLRFGDSSTDTQYF.

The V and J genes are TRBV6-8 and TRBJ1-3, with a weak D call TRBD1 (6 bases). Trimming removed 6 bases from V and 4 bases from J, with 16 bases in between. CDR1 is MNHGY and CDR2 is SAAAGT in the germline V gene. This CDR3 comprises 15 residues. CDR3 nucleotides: TGTGCCAGCAGAATCACAGGGAGAGGGGGAAACACCATATATTTT. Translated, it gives CASRITGRGGNTIYF.

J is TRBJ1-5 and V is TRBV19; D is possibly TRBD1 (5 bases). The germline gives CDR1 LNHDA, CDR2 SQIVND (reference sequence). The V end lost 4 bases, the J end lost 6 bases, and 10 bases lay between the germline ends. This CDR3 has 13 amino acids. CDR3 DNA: TGTGCCAGTAGTAGGGGGTTGGGTCAGCCCCAGCATTTT. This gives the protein CASSRGLGQPQHF.

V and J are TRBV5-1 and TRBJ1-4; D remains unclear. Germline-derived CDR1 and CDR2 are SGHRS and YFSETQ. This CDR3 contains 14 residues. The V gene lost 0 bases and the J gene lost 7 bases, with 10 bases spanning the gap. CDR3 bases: TGCGCCAGCAGCTTGGTTGGACGGGGTGAAAAACTGTTTTTT. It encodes CASSLVGRGEKLFF.

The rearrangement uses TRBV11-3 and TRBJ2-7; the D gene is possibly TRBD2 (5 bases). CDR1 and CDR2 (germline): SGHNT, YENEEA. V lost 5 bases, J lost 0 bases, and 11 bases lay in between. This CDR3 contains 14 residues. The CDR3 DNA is TGTGCCAGCAGCAGCGGACCTTTCTCCTACGAGCAGTACTTC. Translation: CASSSGPFSYEQYF.

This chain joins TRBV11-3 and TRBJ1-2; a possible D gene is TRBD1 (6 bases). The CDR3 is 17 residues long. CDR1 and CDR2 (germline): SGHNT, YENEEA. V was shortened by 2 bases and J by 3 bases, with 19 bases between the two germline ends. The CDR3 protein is CASSLIIGQSDDYGYTF. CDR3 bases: TGTGCCAGCAGCTTAATCATAGGACAGTCCGACGACTATGGCTACACCTTC. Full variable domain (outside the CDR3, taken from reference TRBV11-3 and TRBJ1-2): EAGVVQSPRYKIIEKKQPVAFWCNPISGHNTLYWYLQNLGQGPELLIRYENEEAVDDSQLPKDRFSAERLKGVDSTLKIQPAELGDSAVYLCASSLIIGQSDDYGYTFGSGTRLTVV.

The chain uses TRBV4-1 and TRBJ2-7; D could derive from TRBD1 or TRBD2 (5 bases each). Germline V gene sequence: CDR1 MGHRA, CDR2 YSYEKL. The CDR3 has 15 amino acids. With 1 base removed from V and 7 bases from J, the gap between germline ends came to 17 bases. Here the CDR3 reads CASSQGHGAIGEQYF. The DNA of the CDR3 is TGCGCCAGCAGCCAAGGTCACGGGGCCATAGGGGAGCAGTACTTC.

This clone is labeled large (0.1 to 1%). In nucleotides, the CDR3 is TGTGCCAGCAGCGTAGGGGCTGGGACAGGGTGGAACACTGAAGCTTTCTTT. Its protein product is CASSVGAGTGWNTEAFF. The chain links TRBV9 to TRBJ1-1, with 9 bases that match TRBD1. J was trimmed by 1 base and V by 0 bases; bases with no gene match: 7. CDR1 is SGDLS and CDR2 is YYNGEE in the germline V gene. This CDR3 is 17 amino acids long.

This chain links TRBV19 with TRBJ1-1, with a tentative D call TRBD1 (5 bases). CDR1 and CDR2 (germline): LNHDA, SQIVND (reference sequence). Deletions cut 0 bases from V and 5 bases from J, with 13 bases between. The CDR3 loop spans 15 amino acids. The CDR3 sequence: CASSIDAGLGTEAFF. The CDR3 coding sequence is TGTGCCAGTAGTATAGATGCAGGGTTGGGAACTGAAGCTTTCTTT.

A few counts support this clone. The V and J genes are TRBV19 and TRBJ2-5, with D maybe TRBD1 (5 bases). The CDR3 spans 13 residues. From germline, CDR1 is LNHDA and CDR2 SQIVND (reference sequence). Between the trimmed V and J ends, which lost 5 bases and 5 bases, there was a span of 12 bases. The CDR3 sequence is CASSLNRFETQYF. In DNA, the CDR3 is TGTGCCAGTAGTCTTAACAGGTTTGAGACCCAGTACTTC.

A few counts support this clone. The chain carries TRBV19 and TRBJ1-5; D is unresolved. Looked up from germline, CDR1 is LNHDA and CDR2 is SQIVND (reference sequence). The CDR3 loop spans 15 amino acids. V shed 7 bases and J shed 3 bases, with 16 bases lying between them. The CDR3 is CASKVSPLDNQPQHF. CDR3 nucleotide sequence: TGTGCCAGTAAGGTCTCCCCTCTCGACAATCAGCCCCAGCATTTT.

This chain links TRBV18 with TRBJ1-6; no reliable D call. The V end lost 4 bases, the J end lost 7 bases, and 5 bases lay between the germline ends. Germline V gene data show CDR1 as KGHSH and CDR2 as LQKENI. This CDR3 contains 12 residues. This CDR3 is CASSQENSPLHF. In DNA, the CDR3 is TGTGCCAGCTCACAGGAAAATTCACCCCTCCACTTT.

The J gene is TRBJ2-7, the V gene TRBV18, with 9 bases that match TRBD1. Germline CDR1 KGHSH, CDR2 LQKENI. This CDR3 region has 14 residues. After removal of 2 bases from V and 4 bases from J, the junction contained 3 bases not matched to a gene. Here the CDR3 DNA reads TGTGCCAGCTCACCAGGGGACAGGGTATACGAGCAGTACTTC. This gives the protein CASSPGDRVYEQYF.

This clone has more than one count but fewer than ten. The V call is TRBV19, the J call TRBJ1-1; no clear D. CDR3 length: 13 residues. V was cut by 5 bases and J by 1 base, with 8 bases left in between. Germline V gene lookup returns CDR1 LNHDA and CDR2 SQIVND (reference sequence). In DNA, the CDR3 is TGTGCCAGTAGTCGGGCTTCGAACACTGAAGCTTTCTTT. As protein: CASSRASNTEAFF.

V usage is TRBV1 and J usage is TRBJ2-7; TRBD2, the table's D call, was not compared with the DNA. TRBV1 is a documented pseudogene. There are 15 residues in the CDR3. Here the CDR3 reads CASSSQRGRLYEQYF. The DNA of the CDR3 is TGCGCCAGCAGCTCACAGCGGGGTCGTCTCTACGAGCAGTACTTC.

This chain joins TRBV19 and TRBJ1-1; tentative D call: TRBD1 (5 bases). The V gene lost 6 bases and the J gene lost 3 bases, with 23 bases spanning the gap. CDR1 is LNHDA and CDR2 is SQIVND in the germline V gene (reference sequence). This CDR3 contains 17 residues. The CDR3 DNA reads TGTGCCAGTAGAGGGGACGGGTACCGGTTTGGGGACACTGAAGCTTTCTTT. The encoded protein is CASRGDGYRFGDTEAFF.

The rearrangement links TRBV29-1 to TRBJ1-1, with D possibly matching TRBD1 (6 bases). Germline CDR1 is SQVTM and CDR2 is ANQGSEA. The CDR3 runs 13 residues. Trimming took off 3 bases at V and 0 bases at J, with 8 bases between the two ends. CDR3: CSVERGMNTEAFF. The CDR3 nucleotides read TGCAGCGTTGAGAGGGGGATGAACACTGAAGCTTTCTTT.

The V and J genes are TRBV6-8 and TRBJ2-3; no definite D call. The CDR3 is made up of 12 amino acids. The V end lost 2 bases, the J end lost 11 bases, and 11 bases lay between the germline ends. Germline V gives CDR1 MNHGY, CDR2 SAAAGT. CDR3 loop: CASSYVTGKQYF. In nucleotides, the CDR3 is TGTGCCAGCAGTTACGTTACTGGCAAGCAGTATTTT.

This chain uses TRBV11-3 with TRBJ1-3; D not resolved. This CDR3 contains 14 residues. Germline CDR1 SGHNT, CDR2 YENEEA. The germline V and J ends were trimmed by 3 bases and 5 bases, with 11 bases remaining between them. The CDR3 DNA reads TGTGCCAGCAGCTTGGGGTATGGTCGAAACACCATATATTTT. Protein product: CASSLGYGRNTIYF.

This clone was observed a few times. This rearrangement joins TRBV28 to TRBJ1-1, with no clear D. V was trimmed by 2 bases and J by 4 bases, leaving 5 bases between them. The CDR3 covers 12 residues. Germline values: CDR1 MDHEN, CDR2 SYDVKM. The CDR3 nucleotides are TGTGCCAGCAGTTTACTTGGCACTGAAGCTTTCTTT. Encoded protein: CASSLLGTEAFF. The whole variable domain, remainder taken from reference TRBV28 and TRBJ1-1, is DVKVTQSSRYLVKRTGEKVFLECVQDMDHENMFWYRQDPGLGLRLIYFSYDVKMKEKGDIPEGYSVSREKKERFSLILESASTNQTSMYLCASSLLGTEAFFGQGTRLTVV.

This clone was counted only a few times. The DNA for the CDR3 is TGTGCCAGCAGCGTAGGACTACAGGCGGACTCTGGAAACACCATATATTTT. Protein sequence: CASSVGLQADSGNTIYF. This chain links TRBV9 with TRBJ1-3, with D perhaps matching TRBD1 (5 bases). This CDR3 has 17 residues. Looked up from germline, CDR1 is SGDLS and CDR2 is YYNGEE. Trimming stripped 0 bases from V and 0 bases from J, with 13 bases between.

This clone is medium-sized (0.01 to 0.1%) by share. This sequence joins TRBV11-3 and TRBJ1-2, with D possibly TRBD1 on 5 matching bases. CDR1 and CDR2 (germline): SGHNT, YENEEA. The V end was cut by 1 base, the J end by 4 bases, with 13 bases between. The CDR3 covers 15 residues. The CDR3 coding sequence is TGTGCCAGCAGCTTAGGGCGTATGGGGGGCTATGGCTACACCTTC. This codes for CASSLGRMGGYGYTF. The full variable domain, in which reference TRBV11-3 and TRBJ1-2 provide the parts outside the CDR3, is EAGVVQSPRYKIIEKKQPVAFWCNPISGHNTLYWYLQNLGQGPELLIRYENEEAVDDSQLPKDRFSAERLKGVDSTLKIQPAELGDSAVYLCASSLGRMGGYGYTFGSGTRLTVV.

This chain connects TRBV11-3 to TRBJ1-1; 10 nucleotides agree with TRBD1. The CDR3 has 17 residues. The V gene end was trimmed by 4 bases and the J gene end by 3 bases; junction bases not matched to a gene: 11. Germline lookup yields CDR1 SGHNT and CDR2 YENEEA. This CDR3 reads CASSSLPRTGGYTEAFF. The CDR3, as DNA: TGTGCCAGCAGCTCATTACCCAGGACAGGGGGTTACACTGAAGCTTTCTTT.

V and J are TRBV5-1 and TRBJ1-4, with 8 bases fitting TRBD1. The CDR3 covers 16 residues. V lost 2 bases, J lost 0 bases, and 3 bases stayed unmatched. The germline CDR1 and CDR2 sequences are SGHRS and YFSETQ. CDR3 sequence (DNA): TGCGCCAGCAGCTTTGGACAGGGAACAACTAATGAAAAACTGTTTTTT. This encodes CASSFGQGTTNEKLFF.

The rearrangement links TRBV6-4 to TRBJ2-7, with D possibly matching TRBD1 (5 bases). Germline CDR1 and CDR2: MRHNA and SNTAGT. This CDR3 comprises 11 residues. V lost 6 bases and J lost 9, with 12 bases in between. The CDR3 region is CASSPDDRQYF. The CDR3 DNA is TGTGCCAGCAGCCCCGACGACAGGCAGTACTTC.

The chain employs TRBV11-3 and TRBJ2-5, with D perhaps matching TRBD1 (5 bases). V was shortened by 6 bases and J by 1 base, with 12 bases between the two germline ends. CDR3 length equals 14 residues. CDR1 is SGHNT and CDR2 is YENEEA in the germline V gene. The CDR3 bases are TGTGCCAGCAGTCCCTATCAGGGCCAAGAGACCCAGTACTTC. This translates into CASSPYQGQETQYF.

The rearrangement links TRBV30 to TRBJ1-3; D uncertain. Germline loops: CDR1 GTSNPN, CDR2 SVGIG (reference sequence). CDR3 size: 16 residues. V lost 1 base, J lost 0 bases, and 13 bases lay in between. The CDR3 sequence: CAWSGPRSFSGNTIYF. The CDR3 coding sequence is TGTGCCTGGAGTGGGCCAAGGTCATTCTCTGGAAACACCATATATTTT.

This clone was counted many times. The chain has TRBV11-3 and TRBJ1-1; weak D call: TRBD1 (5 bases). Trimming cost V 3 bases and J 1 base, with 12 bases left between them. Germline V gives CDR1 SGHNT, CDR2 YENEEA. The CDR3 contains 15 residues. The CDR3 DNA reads TGTGCCAGCAGCTTGGACCCCAGGGCGAACACTGAAGCTTTCTTT. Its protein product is CASSLDPRANTEAFF.

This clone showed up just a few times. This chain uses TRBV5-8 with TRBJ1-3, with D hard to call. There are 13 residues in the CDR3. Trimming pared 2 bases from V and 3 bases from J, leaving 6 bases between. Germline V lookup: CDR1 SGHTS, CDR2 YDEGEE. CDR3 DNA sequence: TGTGCCAGCAGCTTAGCGGGTGGAAACACCATATATTTT. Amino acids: CASSLAGGNTIYF.

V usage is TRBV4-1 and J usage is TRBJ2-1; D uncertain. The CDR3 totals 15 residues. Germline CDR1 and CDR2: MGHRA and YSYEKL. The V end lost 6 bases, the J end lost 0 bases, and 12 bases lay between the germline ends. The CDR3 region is CASRSGYSSYNEQFF. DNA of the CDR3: TGCGCCAGCAGGTCTGGTTACAGCTCCTACAATGAGCAGTTCTTC.

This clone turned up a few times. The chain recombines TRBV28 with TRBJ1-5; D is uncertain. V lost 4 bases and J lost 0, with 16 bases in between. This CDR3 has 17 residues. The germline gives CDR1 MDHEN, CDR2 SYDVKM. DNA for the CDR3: TGTGCCAGCAGTTCCCGGGAAGGAGGGTTTAGCAATCAGCCCCAGCATTTT. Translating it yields CASSSREGGFSNQPQHF.

Written as DNA, the CDR3 is TGTGCCAGCAGCGAAAGGACTAGCGGGGGGAATGAGCAGTTCTTC. This sequence encodes CASSERTSGGNEQFF. This chain joins TRBV9 and TRBJ2-1; 14 positions agree with TRBD2. The junction had 3 bases not matched to a gene; V was cut back by 3 bases and J by 7 bases. The V gene's germline CDR1 is SGDLS and CDR2 YYNGEE. The CDR3 has 15 residues.